The clone carrying this T cell receptor beta chain has just a few counts. Its specificity is unknown. The sample is drawn from a study of post-analysis software for immune sequencing data. Study observations and caveats: Four to six TRBV segments were more frequent in patients than controls; TRBV5-6, TRBV5-1 and TRBV20-1 belonged to this group. Same-batch preparations were strongly co-clustered by F measure.

The junction had 6 bases not matched to a gene; V was cut back by 4 bases and J by 3 bases. Looked up from germline, CDR1 is SEHNR and CDR2 is FQNEAQ (reference sequence). The CDR3 runs to 16 residues. Every TCR beta cDNA library bore unique molecular identifiers. T cells numbering roughly 0.9 to 11 million gave rise to 450,000 to 550,000 cDNA molecules. TCRdb fed the PCR reads into MiXCR, producing one record per CDR3 protein. The top ten hold roughly 0.54% of the sample, which has hundreds of thousands of distinct CDR3 sequences, 25% to 30% seen once. The receptor comes from a girl under 18 with multiple sclerosis. The rearrangement links TRBV7-9 to TRBJ2-3; the match to TRBD2 covers 11 bases. The sample taken for sequencing was blood. The CDR3 nucleotides read TGTGCCAGCAGCTCGTCGACTAGCGGGGAGACAGATACGCAGTATTTT. This encodes CASSSSTSGETDTQYF.